The clone carrying this T cell receptor (beta chain) was seen repeatedly, ten times or more. Its antigen is not known. The V gene's germline CDR1 is SQVTM and CDR2 ANQGSEA. V was shortened by 4 bases and J by 4 bases, with 20 bases between the two germline ends. This CDR3 comprises 17 residues. A sample-barcoded 5' primer and a J-beta primer mix were used in a second PCR of about 6 to 12 cycles. TCRdb analysed the 5' RACE reads with MiXCR anew, one entry per CDR3 protein. The sample consists of hundreds of thousands of distinct CDR3 sequences, around 50% of them appearing once. This sample is drawn from a study of blood T cells in healthy people across ages. Overall study findings and caveats: Per million T cells, TCR beta diversity dropped about linearly as age rose. Compared with aged donors, long-lived donors showed fewer expanded clones, suggesting selection.

The receptor was derived from a man aged 35-49 years in good health. The gene calls are TRBV29-1 and TRBJ2-6, with D perhaps matching TRBD1 (6 bases). Material for sequencing was blood. CDR3 residues: CSVGPPGAFAGANVLTF. The CDR3 nucleotides read TGCAGCGTTGGGCCCCCAGGGGCCTTCGCCGGGGCCAACGTCCTGACTTTC.